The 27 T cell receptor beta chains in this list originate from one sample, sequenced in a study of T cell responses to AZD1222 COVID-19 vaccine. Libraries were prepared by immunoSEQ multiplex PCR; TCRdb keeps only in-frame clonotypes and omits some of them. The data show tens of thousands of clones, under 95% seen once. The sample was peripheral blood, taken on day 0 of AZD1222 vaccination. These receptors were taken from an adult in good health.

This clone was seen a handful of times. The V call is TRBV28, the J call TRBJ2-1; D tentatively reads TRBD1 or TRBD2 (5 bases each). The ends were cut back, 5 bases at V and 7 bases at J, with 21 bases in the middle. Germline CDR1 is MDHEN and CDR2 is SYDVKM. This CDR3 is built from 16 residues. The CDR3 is CASSPAPVGKGNEQFF. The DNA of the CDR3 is TGTGCCAGCAGTCCCGCCCCCGTCGGGAAGGGGAATGAGCAGTTCTTC. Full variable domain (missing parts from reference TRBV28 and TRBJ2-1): DVKVTQSSRYLVKRTGEKVFLECVQDMDHENMFWYRQDPGLGLRLIYFSYDVKMKEKGDIPEGYSVSREKKERFSLILESASTNQTSMYLCASSPAPVGKGNEQFFGPGTRLTVL.

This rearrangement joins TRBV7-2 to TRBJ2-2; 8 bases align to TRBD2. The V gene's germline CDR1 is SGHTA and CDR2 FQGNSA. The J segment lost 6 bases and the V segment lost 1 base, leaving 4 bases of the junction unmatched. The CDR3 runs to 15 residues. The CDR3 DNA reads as TGTGCCAGCAGCTTAGTAAGCGGGAGTGCCGGGGAGCTGTTTTTT. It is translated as CASSLVSGSAGELFF.

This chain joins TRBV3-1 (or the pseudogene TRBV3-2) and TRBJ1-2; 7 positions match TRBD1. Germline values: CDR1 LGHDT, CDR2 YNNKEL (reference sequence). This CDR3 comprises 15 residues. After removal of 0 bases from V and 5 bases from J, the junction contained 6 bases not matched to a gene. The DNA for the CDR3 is TGTGCCAGCAGCCAAGATGAAGGGGGCGCATATGGCTACACCTTC. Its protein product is CASSQDEGGAYGYTF.

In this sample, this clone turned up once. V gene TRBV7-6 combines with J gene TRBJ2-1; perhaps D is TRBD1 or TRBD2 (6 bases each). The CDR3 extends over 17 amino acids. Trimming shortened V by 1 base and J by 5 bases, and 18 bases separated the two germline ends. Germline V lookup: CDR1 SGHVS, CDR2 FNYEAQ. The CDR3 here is CASSLVGVGGIDNEQFF. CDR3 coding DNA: TGTGCCAGCAGCTTAGTTGGCGTCGGGGGCATTGACAATGAGCAGTTCTTC.

The CDR3 DNA is TGCAGCGTTGAATCCGGGACAGGGGGGCCCACTGAAGCTTTCTTT. Amino acid sequence: CSVESGTGGPTEAFF. This chain uses TRBV29-1 with TRBJ1-1; 11 positions match TRBD1. The CDR3 has 15 residues. The J segment lost 4 bases and the V segment lost 2 bases, leaving 6 bases of the junction unmatched. Germline lookup yields CDR1 SQVTM and CDR2 ANQGSEA.

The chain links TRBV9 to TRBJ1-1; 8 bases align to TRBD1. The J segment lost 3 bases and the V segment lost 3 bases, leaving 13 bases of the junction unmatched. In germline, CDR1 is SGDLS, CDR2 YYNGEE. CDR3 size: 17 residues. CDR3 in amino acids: CASSANPGGFWDTEAFF. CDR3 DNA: TGTGCCAGCAGCGCGAACCCAGGGGGCTTCTGGGACACTGAAGCTTTCTTT.

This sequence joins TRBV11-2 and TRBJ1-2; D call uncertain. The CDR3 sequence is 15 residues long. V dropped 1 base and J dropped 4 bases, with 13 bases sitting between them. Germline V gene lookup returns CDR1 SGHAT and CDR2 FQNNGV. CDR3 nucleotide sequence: TGTGCCAGCAGCTTAGGACCGACCGCCACCTATGGCTACACCTTC. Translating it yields CASSLGPTATYGYTF.

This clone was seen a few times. The CDR3 DNA sequence: TGTGCCAGCAGCTTCGATGGGGGAAATCAGCCCCAGCATTTT. Amino acid sequence: CASSFDGGNQPQHF. V is TRBV7-9 and J is TRBJ1-5; a weak D match, TRBD1 (5 bases). The germline V gene has CDR1 SEHNR and CDR2 FQNEAQ (reference sequence). This CDR3 spans 14 amino acids. V was pared by 3 bases and J by 4 bases, with 10 bases between.

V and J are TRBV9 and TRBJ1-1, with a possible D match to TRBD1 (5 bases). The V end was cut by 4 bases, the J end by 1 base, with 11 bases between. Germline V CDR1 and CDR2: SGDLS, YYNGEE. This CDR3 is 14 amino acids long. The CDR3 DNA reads TGTGCCAGCAGCTCGGGACCGAAGAACACTGAAGCTTTCTTT. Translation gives CASSSGPKNTEAFF.

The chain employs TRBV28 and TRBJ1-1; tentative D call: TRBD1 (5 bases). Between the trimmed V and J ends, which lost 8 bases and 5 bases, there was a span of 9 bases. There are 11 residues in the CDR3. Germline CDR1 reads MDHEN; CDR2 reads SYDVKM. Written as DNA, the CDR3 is TGTGCCAGCGGAAGGGGTACTGAAGCTTTCTTT. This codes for CASGRGTEAFF.

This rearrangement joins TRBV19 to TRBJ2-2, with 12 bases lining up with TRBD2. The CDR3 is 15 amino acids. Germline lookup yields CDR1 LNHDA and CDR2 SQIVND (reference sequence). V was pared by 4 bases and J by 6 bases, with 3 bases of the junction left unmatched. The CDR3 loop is CASSKLAGGAGELFF. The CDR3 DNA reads TGTGCCAGTAGTAAACTAGCGGGGGGTGCCGGGGAGCTGTTTTTT.

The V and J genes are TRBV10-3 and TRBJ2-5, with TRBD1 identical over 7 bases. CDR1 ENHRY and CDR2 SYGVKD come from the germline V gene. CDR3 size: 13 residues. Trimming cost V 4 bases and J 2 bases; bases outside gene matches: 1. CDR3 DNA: TGTGCCATCAGTGCGGGACAGCAAGAGACCCAGTACTTC. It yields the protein CAISAGQQETQYF.

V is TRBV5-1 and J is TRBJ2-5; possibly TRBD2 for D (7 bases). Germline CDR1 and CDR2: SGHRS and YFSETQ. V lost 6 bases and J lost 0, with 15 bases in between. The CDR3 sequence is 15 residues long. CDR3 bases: TGCGCCAGCACTGGGGCGGGGGCGTACCAAGAGACCCAGTACTTC. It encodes CASTGAGAYQETQYF.

CDR3 bases: TGTGCCAGCAGTGTGGGAGCGGGAGTGTCCACCGGGGAGCTGTTTTTT. The encoded protein is CASSVGAGVSTGELFF. The V call is TRBV6-1, the J call TRBJ2-2, with 8 positions matching TRBD2. V trimming: 4 bases; J trimming: 4 bases; junction bases outside the gene matches: 8. This CDR3 is built from 16 residues. Germline CDR1 is MNHNS and CDR2 is SASEGT.

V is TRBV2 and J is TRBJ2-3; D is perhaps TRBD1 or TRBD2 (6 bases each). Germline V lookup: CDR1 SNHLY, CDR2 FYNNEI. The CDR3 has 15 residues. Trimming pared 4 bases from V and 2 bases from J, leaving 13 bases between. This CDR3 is CASSVGGISTDTQYF. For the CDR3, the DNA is TGTGCCAGCAGTGTAGGGGGGATCTCCACAGATACGCAGTATTTT.

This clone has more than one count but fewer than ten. CDR3 bases: TGTGCCAGCAGTTTGGGCGGCGCAGGTCCCGTCCTTGCAACTAATGAAAAACTGTTTTTT. Its protein is CASSLGGAGPVLATNEKLFF. This chain links TRBV28 with TRBJ1-4, with D unclear. Germline V gene lookup returns CDR1 MDHEN and CDR2 SYDVKM. CDR3 length equals 20 residues. V lost 3 bases to trimming and J lost 0 bases, with 23 bases between them.

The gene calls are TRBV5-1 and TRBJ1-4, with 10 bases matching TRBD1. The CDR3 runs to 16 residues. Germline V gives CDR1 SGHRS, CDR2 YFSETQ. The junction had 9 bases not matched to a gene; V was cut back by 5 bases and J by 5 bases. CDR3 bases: TGCGCCAGCAGTCCGGGACGGACAGGGGGAAATGAAAAACTGTTTTTT. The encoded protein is CASSPGRTGGNEKLFF. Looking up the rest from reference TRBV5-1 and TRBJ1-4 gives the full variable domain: KAGVTQTPRYLIKTRGQQVTLSCSPISGHRSVSWYQQTPGQGLQFLFEYFSETQRNKGNFPGRFSGRQFSNSRSEMNVSTLELGDSALYLCASSPGRTGGNEKLFFGSGTQLSVL.

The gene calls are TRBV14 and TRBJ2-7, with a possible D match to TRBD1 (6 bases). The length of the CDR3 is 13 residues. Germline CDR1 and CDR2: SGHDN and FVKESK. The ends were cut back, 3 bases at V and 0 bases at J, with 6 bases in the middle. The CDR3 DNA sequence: TGTGCCAGCAGCCAGGACAGCTCCTACGAGCAGTACTTC. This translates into CASSQDSSYEQYF.

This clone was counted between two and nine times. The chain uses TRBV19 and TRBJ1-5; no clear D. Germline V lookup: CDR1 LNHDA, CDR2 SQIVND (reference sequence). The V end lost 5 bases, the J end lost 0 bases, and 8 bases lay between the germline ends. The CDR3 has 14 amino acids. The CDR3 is CASSLGNSNQPQHF. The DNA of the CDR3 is TGTGCCAGTAGTTTAGGAAATAGCAATCAGCCCCAGCATTTT.

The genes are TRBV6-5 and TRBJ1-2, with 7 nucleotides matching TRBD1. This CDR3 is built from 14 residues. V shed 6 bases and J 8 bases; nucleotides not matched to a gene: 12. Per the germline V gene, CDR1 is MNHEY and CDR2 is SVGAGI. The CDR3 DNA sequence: TGTGCCAGCAGGTCCGGACAGGCACTCTGGGGCTACACCTTC. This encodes CASRSGQALWGYTF.

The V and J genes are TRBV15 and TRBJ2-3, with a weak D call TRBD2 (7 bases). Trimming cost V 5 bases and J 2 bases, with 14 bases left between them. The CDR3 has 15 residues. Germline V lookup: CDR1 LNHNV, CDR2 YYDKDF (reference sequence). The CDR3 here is CATSARGGFTDTQYF. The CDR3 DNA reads TGTGCCACCAGCGCTAGGGGGGGGTTCACAGATACGCAGTATTTT.

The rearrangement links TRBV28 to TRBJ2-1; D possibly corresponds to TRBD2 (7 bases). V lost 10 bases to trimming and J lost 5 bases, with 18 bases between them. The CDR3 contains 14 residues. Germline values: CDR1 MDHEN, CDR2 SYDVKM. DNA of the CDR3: TGTGCCACCTTTCGCGGGGGCCTTCACAATGAGCAGTTCTTC. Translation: CATFRGGLHNEQFF.

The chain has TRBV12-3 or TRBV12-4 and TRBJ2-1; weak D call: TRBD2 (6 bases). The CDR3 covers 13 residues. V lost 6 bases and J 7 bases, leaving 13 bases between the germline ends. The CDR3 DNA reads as TGTGCCAGCAGAAGCGGGCCTTTAAATGAGCAGTTCTTC. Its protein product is CASRSGPLNEQFF.

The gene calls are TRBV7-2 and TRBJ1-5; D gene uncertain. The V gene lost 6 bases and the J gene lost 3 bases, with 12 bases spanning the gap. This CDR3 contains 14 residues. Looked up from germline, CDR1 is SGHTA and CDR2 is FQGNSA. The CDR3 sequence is CASSTGNPNQPQHF. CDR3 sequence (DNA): TGTGCCAGCAGTACGGGGAATCCCAATCAGCCCCAGCATTTT.

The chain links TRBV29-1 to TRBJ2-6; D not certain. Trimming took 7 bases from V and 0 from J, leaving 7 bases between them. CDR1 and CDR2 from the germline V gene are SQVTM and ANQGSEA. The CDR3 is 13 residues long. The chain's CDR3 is CSAIHSGANVLTF. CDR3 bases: TGCAGCGCCATTCACTCTGGGGCCAACGTCCTGACTTTC.

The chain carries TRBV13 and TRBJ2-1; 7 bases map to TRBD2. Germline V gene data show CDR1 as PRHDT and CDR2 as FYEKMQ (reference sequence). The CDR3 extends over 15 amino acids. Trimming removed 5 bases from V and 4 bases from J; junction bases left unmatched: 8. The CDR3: CASSPRLAEYNEQFF. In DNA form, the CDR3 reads TGTGCCAGCAGCCCCAGACTAGCCGAGTACAATGAGCAGTTCTTC.

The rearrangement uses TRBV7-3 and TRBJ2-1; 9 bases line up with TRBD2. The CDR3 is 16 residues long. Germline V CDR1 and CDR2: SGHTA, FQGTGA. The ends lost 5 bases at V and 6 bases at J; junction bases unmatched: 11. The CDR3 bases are TGTGCCAGCAGCCTACGACCAGCGGGGGGACGCAATGAGCAGTTCTTC. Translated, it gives CASSLRPAGGRNEQFF.